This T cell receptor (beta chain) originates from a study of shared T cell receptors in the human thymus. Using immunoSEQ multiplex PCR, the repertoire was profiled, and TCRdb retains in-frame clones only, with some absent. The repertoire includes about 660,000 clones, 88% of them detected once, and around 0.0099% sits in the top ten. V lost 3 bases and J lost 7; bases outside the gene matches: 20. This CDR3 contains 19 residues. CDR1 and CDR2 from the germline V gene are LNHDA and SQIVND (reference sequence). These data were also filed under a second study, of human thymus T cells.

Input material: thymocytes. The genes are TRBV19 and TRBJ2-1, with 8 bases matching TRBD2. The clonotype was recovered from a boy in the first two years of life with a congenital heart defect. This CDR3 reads CASSIRANVGTRPNNEQFF. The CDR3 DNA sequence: TGTGCCAGTAGTATTCGGGCGAACGTGGGGACTAGGCCGAATAATGAGCAGTTCTTC.